This TCR beta chain was identified in a study of early stage breast cancer tumors. V was clipped by 8 bases and J by 4 bases; unmatched bases: 10. CDR3 length equals 13 residues. Germline V CDR1 and CDR2: SQVTM, ANQGSEA. On this clone: Its antigen remains unknown.

Study outcomes and limitations: Tumor and normal breast were distinguished via blood comparison in about 90% of the 16 patients.

Each sample had two DNA replicates, 0.45 to 0.65 ug blood or roughly 1.4 ug tissue. Profiled with immunoSEQ multiplex PCR; TCRdb holds only in-frame clones, not every one. The data show roughly 56,000 clones, roughly 80% seen once. The TCR sequence derives from a person aged 30 to 40 with breast cancer. The chain recombines TRBV29-1 with TRBJ2-5; 7 positions agree with TRBD2. The sequenced sample consisted of blood. CDR3 sequence reads: CSTISGTIETQYF. CDR3 DNA: TGCAGCACCATATCCGGGACTATAGAGACCCAGTACTTC.